This entry lists 11 T cell receptor beta chains sequenced from one sample in a study of early T cells in non-severe SARS-CoV-2 infection (dated by TCRdb to the early 2020s). The library relied on 5' RACE. The sample was run on a NextSeq 500. The public reads were run again by TCRdb, first through fastp at Q25 and then through MiXCR, and only productive beta chains were kept. Entries are consolidated by CDR3 protein sequence, retaining the most common genes and DNA. The sample includes 39,000 or so distinct CDR3 sequences, with roughly 6% observed a single time. More than 3.5% of the sample goes to the ten largest clones. This specimen was whole blood, taken at baseline. These receptors were obtained from an adult who was a healthcare worker with PCR-confirmed SARS-CoV-2 infection or an uninfected control (not recorded which).

In this sample, this clonotype turned up a few times. A junction end diverges from the germline sequence, so it may reflect a read error. This chain links TRBV19 with TRBJ2-6; 8 bases agree with TRBD1. This CDR3 region has 13 residues. In germline, CDR1 is LNHDA, CDR2 SQIVND (reference sequence). The CDR3 region is CASSTTGVNVLTF. The CDR3 DNA is TGTGCCAGTAGTACGACAGGGGTCAACGTCCTGACTTTC.

This clonotype was observed at least ten times. The V call is TRBV29-1, the J call TRBJ2-5; D perhaps matches TRBD2 (6 bases). Trimming removed 3 bases at V and 4 bases at J, with 15 bases between. In germline, CDR1 is SQVTM, CDR2 ANQGSEA. The CDR3 contains 14 residues. The CDR3 here is CSVDRSNGGETQYF. The DNA for the CDR3 is TGCAGCGTTGATCGCTCAAACGGGGGAGAGACCCAGTACTTC.

This clonotype was picked up a small number of times. This sequence joins TRBV5-1 and TRBJ2-3; TRBD2 matches at 11 bases. This CDR3 is built from 14 residues. The V gene end was trimmed by 0 bases and the J gene end by 9 bases; junction bases not matched to a gene: 3. The germline CDR1 and CDR2 sequences are SGHRS and YFSETQ. CDR3 in DNA: TGCGCCAGCAGCTTGGCCCCTAGCGGGGGGACGCAGTATTTT. This translates into CASSLAPSGGTQYF.

This clonotype was recorded at least ten times. V usage is TRBV7-8 and J usage is TRBJ2-6; no firm D call. The length of the CDR3 is 15 residues. The germline gives CDR1 SGHVS, CDR2 FQNEAQ. Trimming pared 4 bases from V and 3 bases from J, leaving 10 bases between. This CDR3 is CASSSRWGGANVLTF. The CDR3 nucleotides read TGTGCCAGCAGCTCTCGCTGGGGTGGGGCCAACGTCCTGACTTTC.

This clonotype has ten or more counts. The chain uses TRBV5-1 and TRBJ1-1; unclear D gene. Trimming pared 3 bases from V and 4 bases from J, leaving 4 bases between. The CDR3 sequence is 11 residues long. In germline, CDR1 is SGHRS, CDR2 YFSETQ. This chain's CDR3 is CASSYSTEAFF. CDR3 in DNA: TGCGCCAGCAGCTACTCCACTGAAGCTTTCTTT.

This clonotype has at least ten counts. This chain connects TRBV12-3 or TRBV12-4 to TRBJ1-2, with TRBD1 matching 7 bases. There are 14 residues in the CDR3. V was pared by 5 bases and J by 7 bases, with 10 bases of the junction left unmatched. The CDR3 DNA reads as TGTGCCAGCAGTGGGACAGCCCAAGAGGGTGGCTACACCTTC. Amino acid sequence: CASSGTAQEGGYTF.

The rearrangement uses TRBV7-9 and TRBJ2-7; maybe TRBD2 (6 bases). Germline V CDR1 and CDR2: SEHNR, FQNEAQ (reference sequence). V shed 5 bases and J shed 0 bases, with 17 bases lying between them. This CDR3 is built from 16 residues. CDR3 in amino acids: CASSASAGPVSYEQYF. The CDR3 coding sequence is TGTGCCAGCAGCGCGTCTGCGGGGCCCGTCTCCTACGAGCAGTACTTC.

This clonotype was seen ten or more times. The chain is built from TRBV29-1 and TRBJ2-2; perhaps TRBD1 as D (6 bases). Germline V CDR1 and CDR2: SQVTM, ANQGSEA. The CDR3 has 13 residues. V was trimmed by 3 bases and J by 1 base, leaving 6 bases between them. The CDR3 coding sequence is TGCAGCGTTGACAGGGGGAACACCGGGGAGCTGTTTTTT. Translating gives CSVDRGNTGELFF.

This clonotype was seen repeatedly, ten times or more. The chain couples TRBV6-4 to TRBJ2-7, with D possibly being TRBD1 (5 bases). Trimming cost V 0 bases and J 6 bases, with 9 bases left between them. The CDR3 consists of 13 residues. Germline V gives CDR1 MRHNA, CDR2 SNTAGT. The CDR3 coding sequence is TGTGCCAGCAGTGACTCCGTCCAGGGCGAGCAGTACTTC. This translates into CASSDSVQGEQYF.

The chain has TRBV10-3 and TRBJ1-2; D is possibly TRBD1 (6 bases). The V gene's germline CDR1 is ENHRY and CDR2 SYGVKD. V was clipped by 2 bases and J by 4 bases, with 8 bases between them. The CDR3 is 13 residues long. This CDR3 reads CAISEVRGYGYTF. The CDR3 region has the DNA TGTGCCATCAGTGAGGTCAGGGGCTATGGCTACACCTTC.

The chain recombines TRBV5-4 with TRBJ1-2; D remains ambiguous. Deletions cut 4 bases from V and 1 base from J, with 14 bases between. CDR3 length equals 15 residues. Germline V gene sequence: CDR1 SGHNT, CDR2 YYREEE (reference sequence). CDR3 sequence reads: CASSAVGVRNYGYTF. The CDR3 DNA reads TGTGCCAGCAGCGCCGTCGGGGTGCGTAACTATGGCTACACCTTC.